This TCR beta chain was sequenced for a study of PD-1 blockade in classical Hodgkin lymphoma. This table comes from immunoSEQ multiplex PCR, and its TCRdb copy is limited to in-frame clones, with some not included. The table lists 15,000 to 20,000 clones, roughly 83% of them singletons. The CDR3 loop spans 17 amino acids. V lost 3 bases and J 3 bases, leaving 21 bases between the germline ends. The germline V gene has CDR1 SEHNR and CDR2 FQNEAQ (reference sequence). General study points: TCR diversity rose significantly by C4D1 in CD4+ but not CD8+ cells. Newly diagnosed patients had diversity similar to the baseline diversity of complete responders. Newly diagnosed patients were said to have less baseline TCR diversity than healthy donors did.

Worth noting for this clone: Antigen unknown.

Every patient was affected by relapse after autologous stem cell transplantation, while exposure to brentuximab vedotin was not uniform. The sequence came from a human donor with classical Hodgkin lymphoma. The chain has TRBV7-9 and TRBJ2-7; D might be TRBD2 (6 bases). Specimen: peripheral blood mononuclear cells (PBMCs), collected before the second cycle of nivolumab. CDR3 protein: CASSFLPGLGEDYEQYF. DNA for the CDR3: TGTGCCAGCAGCTTTTTACCGGGACTTGGGGAGGACTACGAGCAGTACTTC.